The sequence of this TCR beta chain was determined in a study of blood T cell repertoires in COVID-19. Whole-study context: PBMCs, B-cell-depleted T cells, or T cells provided the cDNA or gDNA that made up the material.

Only a few counts were recorded for this clone. Generated by immunoSEQ multiplex PCR, the TCRdb table keeps only in-frame clones and is missing some. The sample includes about 110,000 clones, approximately 68% of them seen just once. This CDR3 spans 12 amino acids. Trimming took off 3 bases at V and 4 bases at J, with 8 bases between the two ends. Germline lookup yields CDR1 SGHDT and CDR2 YYEEEE. Sequencing used peripheral blood. This chain links TRBV5-6 with TRBJ2-7; D is perhaps TRBD2 (6 bases). This clonotype originated in an older woman with acute or convalescent COVID-19. CDR3 residues: CASSWAGYEQYF. CDR3 bases: TGTGCCAGCAGCTGGGCGGGATACGAGCAGTACTTC. The full variable domain, its missing parts supplied by reference TRBV5-6 and TRBJ2-7, is DAGVTQSPTHLIKTRGQQVTLRCSPKSGHDTVSWYQQALGQGPQFIFQYYEEEERQRGNFPDRFSGHQFPNYSSELNVNALLLGDSALYLCASSWAGYEQYFGPGTRLTVT.